This TCR beta chain was profiled in a study of blood T cell repertoires in COVID-19. Study as a whole: Donors in the United States, Italy and Spain gave samples during acute or convalescent COVID-19. Sources were T cells, B-cell-depleted T cells, or PBMCs; the material itself was cDNA or gDNA.

CDR3 length equals 14 residues. Looked up from germline, CDR1 is KGHDR and CDR2 is SFDVKD. Trimming took off 1 base at V and 6 bases at J, with 10 bases between the two ends. In the original processing: Estimates of nucleated cell counts were drawn from the amplification of reference gene primers. Here immunoSEQ multiplex PCR was the method, and the copy in TCRdb shows in-frame clones only, minus some. V and J calls and clone size are as listed in that table; D and trimming were resolved from the DNA. In the table there are around 92,000 clones, around 74% of which are singletons. The chain carries TRBV24-1 and TRBJ2-3; D possibly corresponds to TRBD1 (7 bases). The origin of this receptor is a man aged 65-85 years with COVID-19, enrolled during active disease. Sequencing was carried out using peripheral blood. CDR3 loop: CATSDFRGEDTQYF. The CDR3 bases are TGTGCCACCAGTGATTTCAGGGGGGAGGATACGCAGTATTTT.